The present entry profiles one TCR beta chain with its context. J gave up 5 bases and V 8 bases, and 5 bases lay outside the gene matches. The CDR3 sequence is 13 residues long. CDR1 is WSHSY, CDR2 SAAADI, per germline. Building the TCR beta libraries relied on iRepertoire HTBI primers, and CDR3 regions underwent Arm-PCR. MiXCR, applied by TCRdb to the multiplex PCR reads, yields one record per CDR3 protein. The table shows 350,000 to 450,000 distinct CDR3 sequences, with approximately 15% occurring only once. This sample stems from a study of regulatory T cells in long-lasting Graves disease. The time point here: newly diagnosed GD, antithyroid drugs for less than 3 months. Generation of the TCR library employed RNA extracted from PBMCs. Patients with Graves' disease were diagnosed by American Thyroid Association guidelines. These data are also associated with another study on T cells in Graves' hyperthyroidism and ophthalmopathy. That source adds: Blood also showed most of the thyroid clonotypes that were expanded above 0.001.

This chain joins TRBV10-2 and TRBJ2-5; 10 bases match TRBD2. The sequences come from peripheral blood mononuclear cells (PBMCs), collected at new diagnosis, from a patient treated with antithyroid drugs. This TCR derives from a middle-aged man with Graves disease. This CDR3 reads CASGLAGAETQYF. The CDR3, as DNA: TGCGCCAGCGGTCTAGCGGGGGCGGAGACCCAGTACTTC.